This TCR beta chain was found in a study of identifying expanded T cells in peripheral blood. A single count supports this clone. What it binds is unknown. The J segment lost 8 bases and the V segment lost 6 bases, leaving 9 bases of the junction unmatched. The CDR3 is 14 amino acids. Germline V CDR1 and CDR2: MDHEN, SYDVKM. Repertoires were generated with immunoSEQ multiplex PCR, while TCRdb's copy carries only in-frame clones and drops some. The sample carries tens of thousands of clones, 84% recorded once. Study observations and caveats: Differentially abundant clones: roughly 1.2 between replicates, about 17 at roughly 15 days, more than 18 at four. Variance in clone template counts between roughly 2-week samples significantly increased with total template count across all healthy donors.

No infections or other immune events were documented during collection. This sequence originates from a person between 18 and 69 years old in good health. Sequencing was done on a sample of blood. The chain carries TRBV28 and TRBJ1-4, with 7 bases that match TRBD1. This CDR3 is CASRKDRSREKLFF. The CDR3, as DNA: TGTGCCAGCAGAAAGGACAGGAGTAGGGAAAAACTGTTTTTT.